A single TCR beta chain is shown here with its context. Its cognate antigen is unknown. The germline V gene encodes CDR1 KGHSH and CDR2 LQKENI. The CDR3 consists of 16 residues. Trimming cost V 2 bases and J 0 bases, with 10 bases left between them. The data were taken from a study of OX40 agonist ivuxolimab in advanced cancers. General observations from the study: CD4+ T cells averaged fewer expanded clones than CD8+ T cells. Undetermined was the antigen specificity of the expanded peripheral T cells.

Baseline was the first blood sampling point, followed by cycle 4 day 1 and cycle 7 day 1. Assay: immunoSEQ multiplex PCR; the TCRdb copy retains only in-frame clones and omits some. The data hold approximately 35,000 clones, with about 74% observed a single time. Sequenced material: CD4+ or CD8+ T cells sorted from blood, taken in a trial of the OX40 agonist ivuxolimab. The chain uses TRBV18 and TRBJ1-4; tentative D call: TRBD1 (5 bases). The source of this sequence is an adult with an advanced solid tumor such as melanoma, head and neck, liver or kidney cancer. The CDR3 region is CASSPEQESTNEKLFF. The CDR3 DNA is TGTGCCAGCTCACCAGAACAGGAGTCAACTAATGAAAAACTGTTTTTT.